This T cell receptor (beta chain) was sequenced during a study of blood T cell repertoires in COVID-19. Overall study context: Samples of COVID-19 (acute and convalescent) were obtained from the United States, Italy and Spain. PBMCs, B-cell-depleted T cells, or T cells provided the cDNA or gDNA that made up the material.

Germline CDR1 SGHNT, CDR2 YYREEE (reference sequence). The CDR3 is 14 residues long. The ends lost 7 bases at V and 5 bases at J; junction bases unmatched: 8. Original processing notes: From reference gene primer amplification, estimates of nucleated cell counts were derived. This table comes from immunoSEQ multiplex PCR, and its TCRdb copy is limited to in-frame clones, with some not included. From that table come the V and J calls and clone size; the DNA was used to work out D and trimming. Among some 670,000 clones listed, more than 80% were seen once. V usage is TRBV5-4 and J usage is TRBJ2-1, with 8 nucleotides matching TRBD2. This TCR derives from a young woman with acute or convalescent COVID-19. The sample was peripheral blood. The CDR3 nucleotides are TGTGCCAGCGGCACCCCAGCGGGGGACAATGAGCAGTTCTTC. Translated, it gives CASGTPAGDNEQFF.